This TCR beta chain was profiled in a study of CD8 T cells in ankylosing spondylitis. Overall study results and limits: Previously reported in reactive arthritis synovial fluid and blood were some of the motif variants. About 8 highly homologous variants made up a TCR beta motif, and this motif appeared characteristic of ankylosing spondylitis blood.

This clonotype was counted ten times or more. Its antigen is unidentified. TCRdb fed the 5' RACE reads into MiXCR, producing one record per CDR3 protein. The repertoire holds a few hundred thousand distinct CDR3 sequences, with roughly 13% as singletons. The V gene's germline CDR1 is ENHRY and CDR2 SYGVKD. The CDR3 has 14 residues. V was clipped by 2 bases and J by 4 bases, with 9 bases between them. The sample was blood, either unsorted or a sorted T cell fraction (not recorded which). The receptor was derived from a male donor with ankylosing spondylitis. The V gene is TRBV10-3, the J gene TRBJ2-1; TRBD2 is a possible D gene (6 bases). CDR3 nucleotide sequence: TGTGCCATCAGTGAGGGGGGACTTTACAATGAGCAGTTCTTC. Amino acids: CAISEGGLYNEQFF.